The 9 T cell receptor beta chains presented below share a single source sample, sequenced in a study of blood T cell repertoires in COVID-19. The repertoire was sequenced with immunoSEQ multiplex PCR; TCRdb's copy has only in-frame clones and lacks some. In the table there are hundreds of thousands of clones, around nine tenths of which are singletons. The specimen sequenced was PBMCs or T cells enriched from blood (not recorded which). The receptors were sampled from a woman aged 50 to 60 who had recovered from COVID-19.

The CDR3 DNA is TGTGCCAGCAGCGTTGCCCCGGGTAGCGCAGATACGCAGTATTTT. Translated, it gives CASSVAPGSADTQYF. V gene TRBV9 combines with J gene TRBJ2-3, with D perhaps matching TRBD2 (5 bases). CDR3 size: 15 residues. V lost 2 bases to trimming and J lost 4 bases, with 14 bases between them. CDR1 is SGDLS, CDR2 YYNGEE, per germline.

The chain carries TRBV6-5 and TRBJ2-3; TRBD1 agrees at 9 bases. Germline V CDR1 and CDR2: MNHEY, SVGAGI. J gave up 4 bases and V 0 bases, and 5 bases lay outside the gene matches. The CDR3 totals 16 residues. In DNA, the CDR3 is TGTGCCAGCAGTTACTCGACAGGGGGGGGCCCAGATACGCAGTATTTT. Translating it yields CASSYSTGGGPDTQYF.

In its sample, this clone was seen a few times. The rearrangement links TRBV28 to TRBJ1-4, with TRBD1 as a possible D gene (6 bases). CDR1 and CDR2 from the germline V gene are MDHEN and SYDVKM. V was cut by 4 bases and J by 7 bases, with 13 bases left in between. The CDR3 is made up of 14 amino acids. The CDR3 DNA reads as TGTGCCAGCAGTTCGCCAGGGGTACGTGAAAAACTGTTTTTT. Residues: CASSSPGVREKLFF.

The rearrangement links TRBV27 to TRBJ2-5; 9 bases are shared with TRBD1. This CDR3 has 12 amino acids. Losses at the gene ends were 5 bases for V and 9 bases for J; bases not matched to a gene: 4. Germline loops: CDR1 MNHEY, CDR2 SMNVEV (reference sequence). This chain's CDR3 is CASSQTGGAQYF. The CDR3 DNA is TGTGCCAGCAGTCAGACAGGGGGGGCCCAGTACTTC.

The V and J genes are TRBV7-9 and TRBJ1-1; D not resolved. This CDR3 has 15 residues. V lost 2 bases to trimming and J lost 1 base, with 11 bases between them. Germline-derived CDR1 and CDR2 are SEHNR and FQNEAQ (reference sequence). The CDR3 DNA reads as TGTGCCAGCAGCTTATTTGTTGGTAGGAACACTGAAGCTTTCTTT. Translated, it gives CASSLFVGRNTEAFF.

V and J are TRBV9 and TRBJ1-4, with D perhaps TRBD1 (5 bases). Trimming shortened V by 3 bases and J by 5 bases, and 14 bases separated the two germline ends. The CDR3 covers 15 residues. Looked up from germline, CDR1 is SGDLS and CDR2 is YYNGEE. CDR3 DNA sequence: TGTGCCAGCAGCGCTCATGCCCGGGGGAATGAAAAACTGTTTTTT. It codes for CASSAHARGNEKLFF.

The CDR3 loop is CASSQAGSEQYF. In DNA, the CDR3 is TGTGCCAGCAGCCAAGCAGGGTCCGAGCAGTACTTC. The chain recombines TRBV3-1 (or the pseudogene TRBV3-2) with TRBJ2-7; possibly TRBD1 for D (5 bases). Trimming took off 1 base at V and 6 bases at J, with 7 bases between the two ends. CDR3 length: 12 amino acids. In germline, CDR1 is LGHDT, CDR2 YNNKEL (reference sequence).

The chain joins TRBV2 to TRBJ1-1, with TRBD1 matching 9 bases. Germline CDR1 is SNHLY and CDR2 is FYNNEI. With 11 bases clipped from V and 5 bases from J, the junction kept 9 bases outside the gene matches. This CDR3 comprises 13 residues. In nucleotides, the CDR3 is TGTGCCGGGAAGACAGGGGGTGGAACTGAAGCTTTCTTT. This encodes CAGKTGGGTEAFF.

In its sample, this clone was seen once. The V call is TRBV7-9, the J call TRBJ2-1; 8 nucleotides align to TRBD1. This CDR3 spans 16 amino acids. The germline CDR1 and CDR2 sequences are SEHNR and FQNEAQ (reference sequence). J was trimmed by 7 bases and V by 0 bases; bases with no gene match: 8. The DNA of the CDR3 is TGTGCCAGCAGCTTAGCAGGCCAGGGGGCGCGGAATGAGCAGTTCTTC. Translating it yields CASSLAGQGARNEQFF. The entire variable domain, with the rest obtained from reference TRBV7-9 and TRBJ2-1, is as follows: DTGVSQNPRHKITKRGQNVTFRCDPISEHNRLYWYRQTLGQGPEFLTYFQNEAQLEKSRLLSDRFSAERPKGSFSTLEIQRTEQGDSAMYLCASSLAGQGARNEQFFGPGTRLTVL.